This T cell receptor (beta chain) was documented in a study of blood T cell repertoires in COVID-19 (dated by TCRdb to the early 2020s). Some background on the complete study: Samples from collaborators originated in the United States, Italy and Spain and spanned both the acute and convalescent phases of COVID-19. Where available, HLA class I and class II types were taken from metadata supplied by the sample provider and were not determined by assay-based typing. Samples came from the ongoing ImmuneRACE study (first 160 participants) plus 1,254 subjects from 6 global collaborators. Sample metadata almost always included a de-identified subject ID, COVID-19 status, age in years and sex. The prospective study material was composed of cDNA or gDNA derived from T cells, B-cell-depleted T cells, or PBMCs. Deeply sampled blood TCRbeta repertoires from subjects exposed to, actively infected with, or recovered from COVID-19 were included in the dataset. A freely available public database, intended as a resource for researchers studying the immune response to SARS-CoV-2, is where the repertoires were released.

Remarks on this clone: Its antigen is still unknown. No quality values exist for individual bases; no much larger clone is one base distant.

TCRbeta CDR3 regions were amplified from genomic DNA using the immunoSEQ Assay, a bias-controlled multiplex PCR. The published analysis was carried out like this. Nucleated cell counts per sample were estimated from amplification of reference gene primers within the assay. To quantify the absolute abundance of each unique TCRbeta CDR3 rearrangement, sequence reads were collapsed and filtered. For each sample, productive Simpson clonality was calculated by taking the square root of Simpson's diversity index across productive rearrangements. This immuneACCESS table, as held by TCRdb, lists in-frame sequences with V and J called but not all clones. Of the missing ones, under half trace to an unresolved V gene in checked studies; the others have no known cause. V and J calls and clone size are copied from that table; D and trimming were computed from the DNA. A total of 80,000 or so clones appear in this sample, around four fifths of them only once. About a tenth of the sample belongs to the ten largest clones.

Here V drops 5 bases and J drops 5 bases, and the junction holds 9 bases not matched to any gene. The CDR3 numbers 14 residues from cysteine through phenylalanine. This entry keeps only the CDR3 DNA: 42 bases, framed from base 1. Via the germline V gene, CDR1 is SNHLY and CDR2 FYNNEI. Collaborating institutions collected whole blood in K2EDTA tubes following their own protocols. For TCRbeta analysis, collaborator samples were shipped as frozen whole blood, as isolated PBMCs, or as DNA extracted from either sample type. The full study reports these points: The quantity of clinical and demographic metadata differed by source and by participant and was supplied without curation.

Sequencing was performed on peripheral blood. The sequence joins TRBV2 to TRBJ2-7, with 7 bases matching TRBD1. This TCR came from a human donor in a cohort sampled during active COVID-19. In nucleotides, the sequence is TGTGCCAGCAGTACACAGGGGTCGTCCCACGAGCAGTACTTC. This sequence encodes CASSTQGSSHEQYF.